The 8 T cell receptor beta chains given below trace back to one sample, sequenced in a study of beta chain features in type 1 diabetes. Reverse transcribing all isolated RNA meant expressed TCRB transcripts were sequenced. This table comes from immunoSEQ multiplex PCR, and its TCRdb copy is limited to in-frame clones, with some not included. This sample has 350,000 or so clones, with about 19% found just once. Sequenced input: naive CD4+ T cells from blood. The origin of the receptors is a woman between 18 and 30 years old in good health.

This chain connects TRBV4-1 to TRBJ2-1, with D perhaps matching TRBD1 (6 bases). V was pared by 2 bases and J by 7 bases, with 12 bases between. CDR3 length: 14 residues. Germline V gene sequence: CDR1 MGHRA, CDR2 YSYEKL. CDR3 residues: CASSQPRQGNEQFF. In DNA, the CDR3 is TGCGCCAGCAGCCAACCGCGCCAGGGGAATGAGCAGTTCTTC.

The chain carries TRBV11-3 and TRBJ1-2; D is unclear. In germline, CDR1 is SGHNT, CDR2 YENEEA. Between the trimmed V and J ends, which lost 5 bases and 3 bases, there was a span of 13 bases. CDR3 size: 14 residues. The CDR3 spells CASSPGSAYYGYTF. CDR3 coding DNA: TGTGCCAGCAGCCCCGGGTCCGCGTACTATGGCTACACCTTC.

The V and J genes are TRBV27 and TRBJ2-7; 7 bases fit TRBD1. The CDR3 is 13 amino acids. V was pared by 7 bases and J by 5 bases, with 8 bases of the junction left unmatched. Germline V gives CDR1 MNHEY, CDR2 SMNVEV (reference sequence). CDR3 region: CASKPTGSHEQYF. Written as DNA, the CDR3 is TGTGCCAGCAAGCCGACAGGGAGCCACGAGCAGTACTTC.

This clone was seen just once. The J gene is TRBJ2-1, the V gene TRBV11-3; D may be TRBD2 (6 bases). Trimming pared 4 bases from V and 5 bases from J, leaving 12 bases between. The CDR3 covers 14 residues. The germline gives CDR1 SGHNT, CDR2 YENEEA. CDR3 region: CASSYPGLHNEQFF. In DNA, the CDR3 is TGTGCCAGCAGCTACCCGGGACTCCACAATGAGCAGTTCTTC.

CDR3 nucleotide sequence: TGTGCCAGCACCAACTCGGGGGGCAGCACAGATACGCAGTATTTT. Its translation is CASTNSGGSTDTQYF. This chain joins TRBV6-6 and TRBJ2-3; perhaps TRBD2 as D (7 bases). Germline loops: CDR1 MNHNY, CDR2 SVGAGI (reference sequence). This CDR3 spans 15 amino acids. The ends were cut back, 7 bases at V and 0 bases at J, with 14 bases in the middle.

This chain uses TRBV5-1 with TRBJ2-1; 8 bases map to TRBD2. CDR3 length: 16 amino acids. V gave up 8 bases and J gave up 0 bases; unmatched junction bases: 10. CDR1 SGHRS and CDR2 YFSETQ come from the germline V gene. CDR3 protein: CASRPYTSGSYNEQFF. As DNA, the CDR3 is TGCGCCAGTAGGCCATATACTAGCGGCTCCTACAATGAGCAGTTCTTC.

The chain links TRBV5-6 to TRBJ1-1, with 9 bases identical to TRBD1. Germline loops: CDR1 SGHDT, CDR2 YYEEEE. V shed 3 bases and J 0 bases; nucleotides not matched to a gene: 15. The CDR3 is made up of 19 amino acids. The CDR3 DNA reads TGTGCCAGCAGCTCCGGGACAGGGCGAAGATTCTTCATGAACACTGAAGCTTTCTTT. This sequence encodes CASSSGTGRRFFMNTEAFF.

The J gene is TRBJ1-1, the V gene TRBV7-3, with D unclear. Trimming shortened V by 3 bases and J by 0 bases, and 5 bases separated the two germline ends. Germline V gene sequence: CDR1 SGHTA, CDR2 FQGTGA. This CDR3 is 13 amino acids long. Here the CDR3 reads CASSFTVNTEAFF. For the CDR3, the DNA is TGTGCCAGCAGCTTCACGGTGAACACTGAAGCTTTCTTT.